The 13 T cell receptor beta chains below come from one sample, sequenced in a study of T cell responses to AZD1222 COVID-19 vaccine. Sequencing was performed with immunoSEQ multiplex PCR; in TCRdb, only in-frame clones are kept and a portion is missing. The sample records over 100,000 clones, 65% to 90% being singletons. The sample consisted of peripheral blood, taken on day 0 of AZD1222 vaccination. The receptors shown here come from an adult in good health.

The rearrangement links TRBV28 to TRBJ1-1, with 8 bases fitting TRBD1. The V gene's germline CDR1 is MDHEN and CDR2 SYDVKM. J was trimmed by 4 bases and V by 5 bases; bases with no gene match: 6. This CDR3 comprises 14 residues. The CDR3 coding sequence is TGTGCCAGCAGTCTCAGGGGGCAGGGCACTGAAGCTTTCTTT. Protein product: CASSLRGQGTEAFF. The whole variable domain, filled in from reference TRBV28 and TRBJ1-1, reads DVKVTQSSRYLVKRTGEKVFLECVQDMDHENMFWYRQDPGLGLRLIYFSYDVKMKEKGDIPEGYSVSREKKERFSLILESASTNQTSMYLCASSLRGQGTEAFFGQGTRLTVV.

The chain recombines TRBV9 with TRBJ2-1, with TRBD2 identical over 9 bases. The CDR3 covers 15 residues. Germline V lookup: CDR1 SGDLS, CDR2 YYNGEE. The V gene end was trimmed by 0 bases and the J gene end by 5 bases; junction bases not matched to a gene: 3. DNA of the CDR3: TGTGCCAGCAGCGTAGCGGCGGGGGGGCACAATGAGCAGTTCTTC. Translating it yields CASSVAAGGHNEQFF.

This clone qualifies as medium-sized. V usage is TRBV10-1 and J usage is TRBJ1-3; no definite D call. Between the trimmed V and J ends, which lost 10 bases and 0 bases, there was a span of 13 bases. Germline loops: CDR1 WNHNN, CDR2 SYGVQD (reference sequence). CDR3 length: 14 amino acids. CDR3 residues: CAIPHWVSGNTIYF. DNA of the CDR3: TGCGCCATTCCTCATTGGGTCTCTGGAAACACCATATATTTT.

V and J are TRBV28 and TRBJ1-1; tentative D call: TRBD1 (5 bases). CDR1 is MDHEN and CDR2 is SYDVKM in the germline V gene. This CDR3 contains 13 residues. V lost 4 bases, J lost 2 bases, and 8 bases lay in between. CDR3: CASSYGGNTEAFF. The CDR3 coding sequence is TGTGCCAGCAGTTATGGGGGAAACACTGAAGCTTTCTTT.

This chain links TRBV5-4 with TRBJ1-1; 11 positions match TRBD1. The CDR3 extends over 14 amino acids. Unmatched junction bases numbered 3, after V lost 3 bases and J lost 5 bases. Per germline, CDR1 SGHNT and CDR2 YYREEE (reference sequence). The CDR3 region has the DNA TGTGCCAGCAGCTGGGACAGGGGGGGTACTGAAGCTTTCTTT. It encodes CASSWDRGGTEAFF.

This rearrangement joins TRBV29-1 to TRBJ2-7; a weak D match, TRBD1 (5 bases). Looked up from germline, CDR1 is SQVTM and CDR2 is ANQGSEA. The CDR3 runs 14 residues. The V end lost 1 base, the J end lost 6 bases, and 16 bases lay between the germline ends. The CDR3 is CSVEVGRVGREQYF. In nucleotides, the CDR3 is TGCAGCGTTGAAGTCGGCAGGGTAGGACGCGAGCAGTACTTC.

This rearrangement joins TRBV4-1 to TRBJ2-3; the D is unclear. From germline, CDR1 is MGHRA and CDR2 YSYEKL. The CDR3 is made up of 13 amino acids. With 3 bases removed from V and 6 bases from J, the gap between germline ends came to 10 bases. The DNA of the CDR3 is TGCGCCAGCAGCCAGGGTGTGGCCGATACGCAGTATTTT. The encoded protein is CASSQGVADTQYF.

The chain couples TRBV28 to TRBJ2-7; D uncertain. CDR1 and CDR2 from the germline V gene are MDHEN and SYDVKM. Between the trimmed V and J ends, which lost 5 bases and 3 bases, there was a span of 11 bases. This CDR3 has 13 residues. CDR3 coding DNA: TGTGCCAGCAGTCCGAGTTGGGGCTACGAGCAGTACTTC. Protein: CASSPSWGYEQYF.

This rearrangement joins TRBV27 to TRBJ2-7; D is ambiguous. The CDR3 totals 13 residues. V dropped 3 bases and J dropped 0 bases, with 6 bases sitting between them. Germline CDR1 MNHEY, CDR2 SMNVEV (reference sequence). The CDR3 reads CASSLGISYEQYF. The DNA for the CDR3 is TGTGCCAGCAGTTTGGGCATCTCCTACGAGCAGTACTTC.

The chain recombines TRBV5-1 with TRBJ2-3; no clear D gene. V dropped 1 base and J dropped 4 bases, with 7 bases sitting between them. Per the germline V gene, CDR1 is SGHRS and CDR2 is YFSETQ. The CDR3 totals 13 residues. Written as DNA, the CDR3 is TGCGCCAGCAGCTTGACGGTAGCAGATACGCAGTATTTT. It codes for CASSLTVADTQYF.

The rearrangement uses TRBV28 and TRBJ2-3; 7 nucleotides line up with TRBD1. The CDR3 has 15 residues. V was clipped by 5 bases and J by 4 bases; unmatched bases: 9. CDR1 MDHEN and CDR2 SYDVKM come from the germline V gene. Here the CDR3 DNA reads TGTGCCAGCAGTGATCCGACAGGGTTTGCAGATACGCAGTATTTT. This codes for CASSDPTGFADTQYF. Looking up the rest from reference TRBV28 and TRBJ2-3 gives the full variable domain: DVKVTQSSRYLVKRTGEKVFLECVQDMDHENMFWYRQDPGLGLRLIYFSYDVKMKEKGDIPEGYSVSREKKERFSLILESASTNQTSMYLCASSDPTGFADTQYFGPGTRLTVL.

The chain joins TRBV18 to TRBJ2-2, with TRBD1 matching 9 bases. There are 15 residues in the CDR3. Germline V gene sequence: CDR1 KGHSH, CDR2 LQKENI. With V trimmed by 4 bases and J by 1 base, 1 base remained unmatched. The CDR3 nucleotides read TGTGCCAGCTCACAGGACAGGGGGAACACCGGGGAGCTGTTTTTT. It encodes CASSQDRGNTGELFF.

This rearrangement joins TRBV7-9 to TRBJ1-3, with 7 bases identical to TRBD1. The ends lost 2 bases at V and 0 bases at J; junction bases unmatched: 7. The CDR3 consists of 17 residues. Germline V gene sequence: CDR1 SEHNR, CDR2 FQNEAQ (reference sequence). CDR3 sequence reads: CASSLYLDRSSGNTIYF. The CDR3, as DNA: TGTGCCAGCAGCTTATACTTGGACAGGAGCTCTGGAAACACCATATATTTT.